This TCR beta chain emerged from a study of blood T cell repertoires in COVID-19. Study at large: Sources were T cells, B-cell-depleted T cells, or PBMCs; the material itself was cDNA or gDNA.

Trimming removed 0 bases from V and 7 bases from J; junction bases left unmatched: 4. The CDR3 is 15 residues long. The germline V gene encodes CDR1 LNHNV and CDR2 YYDKDF (reference sequence). The data were produced by immunoSEQ multiplex PCR, yet TCRdb's version contains in-frame clones alone and is incomplete. The profile shows around 170,000 clones, over 80% of them singletons. This clone was detected once. Sequenced material: peripheral blood. The TCR originated in a woman aged 55-70 years with acute or convalescent COVID-19. This chain links TRBV15 with TRBJ1-4; 8 bases align to TRBD1. CDR3 sequence reads: CATSRDQGAGEKLFF. DNA for the CDR3: TGTGCCACCAGCAGAGATCAGGGGGCGGGTGAAAAACTGTTTTTT.